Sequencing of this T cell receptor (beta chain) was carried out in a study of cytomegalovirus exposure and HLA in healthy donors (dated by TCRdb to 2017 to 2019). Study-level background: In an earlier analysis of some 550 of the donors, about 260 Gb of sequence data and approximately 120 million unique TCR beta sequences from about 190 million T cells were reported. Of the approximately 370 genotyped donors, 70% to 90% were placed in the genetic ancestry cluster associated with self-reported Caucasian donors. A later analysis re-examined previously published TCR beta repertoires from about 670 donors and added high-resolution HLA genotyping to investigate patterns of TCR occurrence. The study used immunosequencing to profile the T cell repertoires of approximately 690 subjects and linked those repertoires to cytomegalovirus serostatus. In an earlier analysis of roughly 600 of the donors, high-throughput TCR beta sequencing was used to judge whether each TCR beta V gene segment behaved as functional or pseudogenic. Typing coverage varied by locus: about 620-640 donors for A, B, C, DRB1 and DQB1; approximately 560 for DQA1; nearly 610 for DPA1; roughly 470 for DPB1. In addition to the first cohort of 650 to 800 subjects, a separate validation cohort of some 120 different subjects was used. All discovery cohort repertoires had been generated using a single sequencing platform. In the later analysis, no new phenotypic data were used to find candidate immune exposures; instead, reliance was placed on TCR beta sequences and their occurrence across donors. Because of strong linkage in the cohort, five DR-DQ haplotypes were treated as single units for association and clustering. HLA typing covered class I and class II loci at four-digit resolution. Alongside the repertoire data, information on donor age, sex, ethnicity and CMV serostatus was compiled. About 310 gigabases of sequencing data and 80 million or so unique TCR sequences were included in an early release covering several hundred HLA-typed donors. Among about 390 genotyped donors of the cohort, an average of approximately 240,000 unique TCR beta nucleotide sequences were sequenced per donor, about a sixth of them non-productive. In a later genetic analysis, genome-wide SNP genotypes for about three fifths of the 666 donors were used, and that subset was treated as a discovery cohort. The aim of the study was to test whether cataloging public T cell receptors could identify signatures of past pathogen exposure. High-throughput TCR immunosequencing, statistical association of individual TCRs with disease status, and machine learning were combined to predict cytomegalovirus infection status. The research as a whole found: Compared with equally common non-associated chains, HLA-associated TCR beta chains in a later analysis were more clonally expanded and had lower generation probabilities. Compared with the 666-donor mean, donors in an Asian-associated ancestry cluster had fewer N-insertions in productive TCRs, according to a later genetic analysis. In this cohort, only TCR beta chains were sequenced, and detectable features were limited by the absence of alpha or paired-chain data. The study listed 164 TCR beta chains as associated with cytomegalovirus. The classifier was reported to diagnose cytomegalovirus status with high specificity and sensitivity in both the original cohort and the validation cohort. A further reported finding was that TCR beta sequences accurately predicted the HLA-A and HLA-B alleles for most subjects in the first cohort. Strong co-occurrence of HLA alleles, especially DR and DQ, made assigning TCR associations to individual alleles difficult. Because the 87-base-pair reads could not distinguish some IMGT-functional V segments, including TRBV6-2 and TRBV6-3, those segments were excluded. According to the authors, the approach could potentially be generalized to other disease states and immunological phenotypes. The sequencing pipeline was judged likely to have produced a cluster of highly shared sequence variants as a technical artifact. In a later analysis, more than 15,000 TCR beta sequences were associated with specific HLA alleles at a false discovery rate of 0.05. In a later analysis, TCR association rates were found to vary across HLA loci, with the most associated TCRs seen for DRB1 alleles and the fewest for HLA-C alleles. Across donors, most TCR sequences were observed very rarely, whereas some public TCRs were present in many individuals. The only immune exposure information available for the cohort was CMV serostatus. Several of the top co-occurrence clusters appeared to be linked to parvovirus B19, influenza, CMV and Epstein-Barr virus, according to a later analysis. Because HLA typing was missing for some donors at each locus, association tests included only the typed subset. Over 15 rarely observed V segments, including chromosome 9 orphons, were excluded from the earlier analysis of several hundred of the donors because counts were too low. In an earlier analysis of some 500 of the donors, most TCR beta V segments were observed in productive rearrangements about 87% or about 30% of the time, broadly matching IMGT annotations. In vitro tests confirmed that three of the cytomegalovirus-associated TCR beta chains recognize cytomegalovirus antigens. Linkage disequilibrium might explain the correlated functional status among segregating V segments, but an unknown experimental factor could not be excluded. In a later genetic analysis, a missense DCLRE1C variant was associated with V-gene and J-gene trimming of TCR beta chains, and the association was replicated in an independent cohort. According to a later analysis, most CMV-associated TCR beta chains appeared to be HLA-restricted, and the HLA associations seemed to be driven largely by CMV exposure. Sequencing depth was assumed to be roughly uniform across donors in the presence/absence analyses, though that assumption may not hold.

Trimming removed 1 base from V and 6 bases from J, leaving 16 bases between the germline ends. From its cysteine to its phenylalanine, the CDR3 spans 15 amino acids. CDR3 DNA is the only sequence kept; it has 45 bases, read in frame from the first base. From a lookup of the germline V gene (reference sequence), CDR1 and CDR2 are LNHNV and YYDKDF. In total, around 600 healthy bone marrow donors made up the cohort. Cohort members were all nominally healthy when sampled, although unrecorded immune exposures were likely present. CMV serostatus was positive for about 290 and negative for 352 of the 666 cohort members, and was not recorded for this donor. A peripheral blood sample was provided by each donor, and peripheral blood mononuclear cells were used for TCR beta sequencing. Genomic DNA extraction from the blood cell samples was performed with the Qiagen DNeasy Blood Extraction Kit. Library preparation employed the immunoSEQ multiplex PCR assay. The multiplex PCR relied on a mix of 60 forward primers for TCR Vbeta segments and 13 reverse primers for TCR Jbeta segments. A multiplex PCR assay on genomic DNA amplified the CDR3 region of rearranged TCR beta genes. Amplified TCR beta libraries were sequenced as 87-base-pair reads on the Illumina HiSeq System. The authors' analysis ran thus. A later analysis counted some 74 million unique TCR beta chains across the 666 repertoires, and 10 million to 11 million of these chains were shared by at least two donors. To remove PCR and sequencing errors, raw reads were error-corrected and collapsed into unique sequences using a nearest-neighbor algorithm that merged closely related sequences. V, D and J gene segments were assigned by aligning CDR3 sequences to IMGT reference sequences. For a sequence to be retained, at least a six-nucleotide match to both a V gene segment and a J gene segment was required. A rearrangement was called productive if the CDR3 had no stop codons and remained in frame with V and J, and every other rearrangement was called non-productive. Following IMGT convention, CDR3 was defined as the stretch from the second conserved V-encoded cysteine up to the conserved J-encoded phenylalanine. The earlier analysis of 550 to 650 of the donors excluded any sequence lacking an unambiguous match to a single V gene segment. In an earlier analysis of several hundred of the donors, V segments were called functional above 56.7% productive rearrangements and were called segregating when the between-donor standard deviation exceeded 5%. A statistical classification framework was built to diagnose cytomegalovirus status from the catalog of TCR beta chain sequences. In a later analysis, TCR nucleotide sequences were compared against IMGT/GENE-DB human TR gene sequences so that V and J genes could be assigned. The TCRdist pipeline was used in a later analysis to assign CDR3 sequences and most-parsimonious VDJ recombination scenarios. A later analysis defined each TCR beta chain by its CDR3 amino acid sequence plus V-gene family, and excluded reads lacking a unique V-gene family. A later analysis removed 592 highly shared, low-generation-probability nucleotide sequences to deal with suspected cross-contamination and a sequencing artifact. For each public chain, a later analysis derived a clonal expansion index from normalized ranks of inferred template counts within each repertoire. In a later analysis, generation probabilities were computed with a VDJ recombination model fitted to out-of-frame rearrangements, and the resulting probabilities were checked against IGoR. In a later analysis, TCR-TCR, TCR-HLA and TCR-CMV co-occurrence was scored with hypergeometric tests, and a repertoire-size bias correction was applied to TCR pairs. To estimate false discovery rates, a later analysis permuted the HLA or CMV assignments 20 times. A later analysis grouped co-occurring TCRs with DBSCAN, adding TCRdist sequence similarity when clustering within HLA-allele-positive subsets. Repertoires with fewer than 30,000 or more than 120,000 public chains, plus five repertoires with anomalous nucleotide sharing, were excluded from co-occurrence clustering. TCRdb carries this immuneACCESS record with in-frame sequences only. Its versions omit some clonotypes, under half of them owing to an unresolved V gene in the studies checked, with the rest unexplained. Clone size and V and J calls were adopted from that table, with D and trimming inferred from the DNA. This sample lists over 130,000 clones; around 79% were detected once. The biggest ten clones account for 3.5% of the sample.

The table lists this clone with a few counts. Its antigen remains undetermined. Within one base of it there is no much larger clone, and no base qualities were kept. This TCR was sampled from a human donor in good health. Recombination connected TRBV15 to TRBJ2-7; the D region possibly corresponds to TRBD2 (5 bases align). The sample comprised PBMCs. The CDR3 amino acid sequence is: CATSRGRGPDGEQYF. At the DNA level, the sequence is TGTGCCACCAGCAGAGGCCGGGGTCCTGATGGCGAGCAGTACTTC.